Listed below are T cell receptor beta chains from one sample, sequenced in a study of regulatory T cells in long-lasting Graves disease. TCRdb reprocessed the multiplex PCR reads with MiXCR, giving one entry per CDR3 protein. The sample carries approximately 350,000 distinct CDR3 sequences, roughly 25% recorded once. The source was peripheral blood mononuclear cells (PBMCs), collected when the disease was refractory, from a patient treated with antithyroid drugs. The receptors were gathered from a woman aged 40 to 50 with Graves disease. The CDR3 runs from the conserved cysteine through the conserved F or W. The D gene is left open where the match is weak. Not every row has a clone size; where given, it reads once, few, many or a size class.

>TRBV12-3/TRBV12-4|-|few|TRBJ2-1
TGTGCCAGCAGTTTCGGCCCCGCCAATGAGCAGTTCTTC
CASSFGPANEQFF
>TRBV20-1|-|-|TRBJ2-5
TGCAGTGCTAGAGATGGGGCGGACCCTCGCGGGACCCAGTACTTC
CSARDGADPRGTQYF
>TRBV28|TRBD2|many|TRBJ2-7
TGTGCCACCCAGACAGCGGGAGTATACGAGCAGTACTTC
CATQTAGVYEQYF
>TRBV5-1|-|few|TRBJ1-2
TGCGCCAGCAGTCCGCGGGGGCAGAACTATGGCTACACCTTC
CASSPRGQNYGYTF
>TRBV12-3/TRBV12-4|-|many|TRBJ1-5
TGTGCCAGCATGGACCTCGCACGAGGGGGGAATCAGCCCCAGCATTTT
CASMDLARGGNQPQHF
>TRBV7-2|TRBD1|-|TRBJ1-6
TGTGCCAGCAGGGACAGGGGATTTGTGAATAATTCACCCCTCCACTTT
CASRDRGFVNNSPLHF
>TRBV7-8|-|many|TRBJ1-5
TGTGCCAGCAGCTTACAGCGGACAGCTTATCAGCCCCAGCATTTT
CASSLQRTAYQPQHF
>TRBV30|-|-|TRBJ2-7
TGTGCCTGGAGTCCCCAGGCGGACGAGCAGTACTTC
CAWSPQADEQYF
>TRBV6-2/TRBV6-3|TRBD2|-|TRBJ2-1
TGTGCCAGCAGTTCGGGGGGAATCTCCTACAATGAGCAGTTCTTC
CASSSGGISYNEQFF
>TRBV28|-|many|TRBJ1-5
TGTGCCAGCAGTTATTCTGACATTTATAGCAATCAGCCCCAGCATTTT
CASSYSDIYSNQPQHF
>TRBV7-2|-|many|TRBJ2-5
TGTGCCAGCAGCCCCTCCCGCCAAGAGACCCAGTACTTC
CASSPSRQETQYF
>TRBV5-5|-|-|TRBJ2-7
TGTGCCAGCAGCTTGGGACCTGCCCTATCCTACGAGCAGTACTTC
CASSLGPALSYEQYF
>TRBV4-1|-|-|TRBJ2-3
TGCGCCAGCAGCCAAGATAGGGGGACAGATACGCAGTATTTT
CASSQDRGTDTQYF
>TRBV12-5|TRBD2|-|TRBJ2-5
TGTGCTAGTGGTTTGACCCGGAGTAGCGGGAGAGAGACCCAGTACTTC
CASGLTRSSGRETQYF
>TRBV20-1|-|few|TRBJ2-2
TGCAGTGCTAGAGATTGGGAAGTCACCGGGGAGCTGTTTTTT
CSARDWEVTGELFF
>TRBV11-2|-|many|TRBJ2-7
TGTGCCAGCAGCTTACGGGTGGGGCAGCGCTACGAGCAGTACTTC
CASSLRVGQRYEQYF
>TRBV9|-|few|TRBJ2-7
TGTGCCAGCAGCGTAGGGAGGCAAGGCTACGAGCAGTACTTC
CASSVGRQGYEQYF
>TRBV20-1|TRBD2|few|TRBJ2-3
TGCAGTGCTGGGCTAGCGGGAGGTACAGATACGCAGTATTTT
CSAGLAGGTDTQYF
>TRBV11-2|-|-|TRBJ2-6
TGTGCCAGCAGCTTCTCGGGAGCTGGGGCCAACGTCCTGACTTTC
CASSFSGAGANVLTF
>TRBV2|-|many|TRBJ1-4
TGTGCCAGCAGGGGATCGAAGACGGCCCGCCTCGAAAAACTGTTTTTT
CASRGSKTARLEKLFF
>TRBV12-3/TRBV12-4|-|many|TRBJ1-2
TGTGCCAGCAGTTTAGTAGTGGGGGCGGGAGGCTACACCTTC
CASSLVVGAGGYTF
>TRBV19|-|many|TRBJ2-7
TGTGCCAGTAGTTGGACGGGAGACTACGAGCAGTACTTC
CASSWTGDYEQYF
>TRBV6-5|TRBD1|-|TRBJ2-3
TGTGCCAGCAGTTCTTACCTGGGGCAGGGGGCGAGAGCAGATACGCAGTATTTT
CASSSYLGQGARADTQYF
>TRBV19|-|-|TRBJ1-1
TGTGCCAGTAGTATAGCCAGGGGTGTCACTGAAGCTTTCTTT
CASSIARGVTEAFF
>TRBV10-3|TRBD1|many|TRBJ1-1
TGTGCCATCAGTGTTAGGGGGCGCGACACTGAAGCTTTCTTT
CAISVRGRDTEAFF
>TRBV5-1|-|many|TRBJ2-7
TGCGCCAGCAGCTGGGGGACAACCGACTCCTACGAGCAGTACTTC
CASSWGTTDSYEQYF
>TRBV10-3|TRBD2|-|TRBJ2-1
TGTGCCATCAGTGAGTCCCCGGCGGGGGGGGGTGAGCAGTTCTTC
CAISESPAGGGEQFF
>TRBV30|TRBD2|-|TRBJ2-5
TGTGCCTGGAGTGTCGGCGGGAGTTGGGGGCAAGAGACCCAGTACTTC
CAWSVGGSWGQETQYF
>TRBV7-9|-|many|TRBJ2-2
TGTGCCAGCAGCTTAGCATGGTTTGGGAACACCGGGGAGCTGTTTTTT
CASSLAWFGNTGELFF
>TRBV6-5|-|few|TRBJ2-5
TGTGCCAGCAGTTATCGCGCTGGGGAAGAGACCCAGTACTTC
CASSYRAGEETQYF
>TRBV11-2|-|many|TRBJ1-2
TGTGCCAGCAGCTTTCCTTCCGGGACACACGCGAGCTATGGCTACACCTTC
CASSFPSGTHASYGYTF
>TRBV24-1|-|many|TRBJ2-7
TGTGCCACCAGCCAACCGGGAGAAGAGCAGTACTTC
CATSQPGEEQYF
>TRBV10-3|-|-|TRBJ1-4
TGTGCCATCAGTGAACGGGGGTCCGGGCGAGAAAAACTGTTTTTT
CAISERGSGREKLFF
>TRBV24-1|-|many|TRBJ2-2
TGTGCCACCATGGGGCCCGCGAACACCGGGGAGCTGTTTTTT
CATMGPANTGELFF
>TRBV27|-|many|TRBJ2-2
TGTGCCAGCAGTTTTCGGGGACCCGGGGAGCTGTTTTTT
CASSFRGPGELFF
>TRBV10-3|TRBD1|few|TRBJ1-3
TGTGCCATCAGAAAATACGCCACAGGGGAAGTTGGAAACACCATATATTTT
CAIRKYATGEVGNTIYF
>TRBV11-2|-|many|TRBJ2-4
TGTGCCAGCAGCTTTCTTGCGGGACGCCACATTCAGTACTTC
CASSFLAGRHIQYF
>TRBV15|-|-|TRBJ1-3
TGTGCCACCAGCAGATGGAATGACATGCGGAACACCATATATTTT
CATSRWNDMRNTIYF
>TRBV7-8|-|-|TRBJ2-3
TGTGCCAGCAGCTTAGGAATCCTTTTCGGAGATACGCAGTATTTT
CASSLGILFGDTQYF
>TRBV29-1|-|-|TRBJ1-1
TGCAGCGTTGAACGGGCGATGAACACTGAAGCTTTCTTT
CSVERAMNTEAFF
>TRBV29-1|-|few|TRBJ1-1
TGCAGCGTTATGCCAGGTGAGAACACTGAAGCTTTCTTT
CSVMPGENTEAFF
>TRBV6-9|-|many|TRBJ1-1
TGTGCCAGCAGTTTTCGTTCGAACACTGAAGCTTTCTTT
CASSFRSNTEAFF
>TRBV9|-|few|TRBJ2-2
TGTGCCAGCAGCCTGCCGGGCGTAGGGGGCACCGGGGAGCTGTTTTTT
CASSLPGVGGTGELFF
>TRBV10-3|-|-|TRBJ1-5
TGTGCCACCTCGGGTTTTAATCAGCCCCAGCATTTT
CATSGFNQPQHF
>TRBV6-2/TRBV6-3|-|-|TRBJ1-2
TGTGCCAGCAGCCAAGGGACCGGTGGCTACACCTTC
CASSQGTGGYTF